These 9 T cell receptor beta chains were sequenced from one sample in a study of blood T cell repertoires in COVID-19. TCRdb keeps only in-frame clones here, not all; method: immunoSEQ multiplex PCR. The table records about 200,000 clones, 89% of them present only once. Sequencing used PBMCs or T cells enriched from blood (not recorded which). All receptors derive from a woman aged 18-30 years who had recovered from COVID-19.

The chain is built from TRBV4-1 and TRBJ1-1, with 9 bases lining up with TRBD1. The CDR3 runs to 14 residues. V lost 1 base and J lost 5; bases outside the gene matches: 2. The germline V gene encodes CDR1 MGHRA and CDR2 YSYEKL. The CDR3 here is CASSQGDRGTEAFF. In nucleotides, the CDR3 is TGCGCCAGCAGCCAAGGAGACAGGGGGACTGAAGCTTTCTTT.

This chain connects TRBV5-1 to TRBJ2-7; the D is unclear. This CDR3 is built from 15 residues. Germline CDR1 and CDR2: SGHRS and YFSETQ. Trimming cost V 1 base and J 0 bases, with 11 bases left between them. The CDR3 nucleotides read TGCGCCAGCAGCTTGTCGGCACAGAGCTCCTACGAGCAGTACTTC. Amino acid sequence: CASSLSAQSSYEQYF.

The chain has TRBV4-1 and TRBJ1-2; D unresolved. CDR3 length: 15 amino acids. From germline, CDR1 is MGHRA and CDR2 YSYEKL. Trimming took off 3 bases at V and 0 bases at J, with 11 bases between the two ends. CDR3 coding DNA: TGCGCCAGCAGCCATTACGACCAGGCTAACTATGGCTACACCTTC. Protein: CASSHYDQANYGYTF.

The chain is built from TRBV11-2 and TRBJ2-1; D possibly corresponds to TRBD1 (6 bases). CDR3 length: 15 residues. Trimming cost V 6 bases and J 0 bases, with 12 bases left between them. Germline CDR1 SGHAT, CDR2 FQNNGV. The DNA of the CDR3 is TGTGCCAGCAGTAACAGGGAGAGCTCCTACAATGAGCAGTTCTTC. Its translation is CASSNRESSYNEQFF.

A single count supports this clone. The chain carries TRBV5-4 and TRBJ1-1; D remains unclear. CDR3 size: 13 residues. Trimming removed 4 bases at V and 7 bases at J, with 14 bases between. The germline gives CDR1 SGHNT, CDR2 YYREEE (reference sequence). CDR3 in DNA: TGTGCCAGCAGCCGCCAGGATGCCAATGAAGCTTTCTTT. It translates to CASSRQDANEAFF.

This chain uses TRBV7-3 with TRBJ2-1; a possible D gene is TRBD2 (6 bases). This CDR3 is 14 amino acids long. V was pared by 2 bases and J by 2 bases, with 7 bases between. Germline V gene sequence: CDR1 SGHTA, CDR2 FQGTGA. CDR3 coding DNA: TGTGCCAGCAGCTTACCGGGGGCCTACAATGAGCAGTTCTTC. Protein sequence: CASSLPGAYNEQFF.

This chain links TRBV12-3 or TRBV12-4 with TRBJ1-4; the match to TRBD1 covers 8 bases. This CDR3 is built from 12 residues. Germline trimming cut 6 bases from V and 13 bases from J; bases unmatched to any gene: 7. The CDR3 spells CASRTGGSRLFF. DNA of the CDR3: TGTGCCAGCAGAACAGGGGGATCACGACTGTTTTTT.

This clone was seen repeatedly, ten times or more. This chain joins TRBV7-6 and TRBJ1-1, with 8 nucleotides matching TRBD1. J gave up 7 bases and V 5 bases, and 12 bases lay outside the gene matches. This CDR3 comprises 15 residues. Per the germline V gene, CDR1 is SGHVS and CDR2 is FNYEAQ. The CDR3 DNA sequence: TGTGCCAGCAGCCCCGAGACAGGGGCAGCGGGTGAAGCTTTCTTT. This gives the protein CASSPETGAAGEAFF.

The rearrangement links TRBV19 to TRBJ2-7, with D perhaps TRBD1 (5 bases). Trimming removed 6 bases at V and 9 bases at J, with 15 bases between. From germline, CDR1 is LNHDA and CDR2 SQIVND (reference sequence). The CDR3 covers 12 residues. This chain's CDR3 is CASSPGLRVQYF. The CDR3 DNA sequence: TGTGCCAGTAGCCCAGGGCTTCGGGTGCAGTACTTC.